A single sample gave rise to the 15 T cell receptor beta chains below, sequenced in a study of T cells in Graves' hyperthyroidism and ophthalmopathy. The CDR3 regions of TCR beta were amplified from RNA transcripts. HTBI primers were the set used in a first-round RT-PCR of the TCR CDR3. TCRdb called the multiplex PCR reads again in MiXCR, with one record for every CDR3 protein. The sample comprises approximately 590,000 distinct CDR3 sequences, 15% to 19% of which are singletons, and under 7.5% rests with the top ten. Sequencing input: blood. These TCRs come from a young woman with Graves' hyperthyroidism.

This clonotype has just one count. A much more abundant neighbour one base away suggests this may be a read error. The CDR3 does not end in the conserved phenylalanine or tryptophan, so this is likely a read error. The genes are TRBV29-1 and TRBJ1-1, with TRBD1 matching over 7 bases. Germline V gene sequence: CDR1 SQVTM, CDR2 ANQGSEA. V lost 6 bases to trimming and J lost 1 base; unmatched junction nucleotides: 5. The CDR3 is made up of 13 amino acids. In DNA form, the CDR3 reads TGCAGCGTGCGGGGGACAGAGAACACTGAAGCTTTCTAT. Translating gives CSVRGTENTEAFY.

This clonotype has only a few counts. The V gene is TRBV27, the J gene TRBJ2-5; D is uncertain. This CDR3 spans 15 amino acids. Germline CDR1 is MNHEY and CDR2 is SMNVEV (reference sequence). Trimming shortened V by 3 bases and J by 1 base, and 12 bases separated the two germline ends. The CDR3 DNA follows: TGTGCCAGCAGTTTGGGCATTAGCAGCCAAGAGACCCAGTACTTC. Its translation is CASSLGISSQETQYF.

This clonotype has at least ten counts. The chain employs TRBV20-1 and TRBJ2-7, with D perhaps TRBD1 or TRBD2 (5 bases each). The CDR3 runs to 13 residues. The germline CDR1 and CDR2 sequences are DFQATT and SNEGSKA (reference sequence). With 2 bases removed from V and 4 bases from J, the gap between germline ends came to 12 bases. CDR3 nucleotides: TGCAGTGCTAGAACTAGGGGTATGTACGAGCAGTACTTC. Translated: CSARTRGMYEQYF.

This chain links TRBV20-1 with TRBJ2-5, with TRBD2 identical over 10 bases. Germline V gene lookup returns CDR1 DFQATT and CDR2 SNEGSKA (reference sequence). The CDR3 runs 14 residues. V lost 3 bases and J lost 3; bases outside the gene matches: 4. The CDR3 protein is CSASKGLAKETQYF. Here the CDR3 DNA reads TGCAGTGCTAGCAAGGGACTAGCGAAAGAGACCCAGTACTTC.

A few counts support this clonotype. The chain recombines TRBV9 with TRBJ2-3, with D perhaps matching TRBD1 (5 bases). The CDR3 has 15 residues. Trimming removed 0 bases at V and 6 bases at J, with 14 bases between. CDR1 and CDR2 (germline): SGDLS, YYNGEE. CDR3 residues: CASSVDVGPFDTQYF. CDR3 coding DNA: TGTGCCAGCAGCGTAGACGTGGGGCCTTTCGATACGCAGTATTTT.

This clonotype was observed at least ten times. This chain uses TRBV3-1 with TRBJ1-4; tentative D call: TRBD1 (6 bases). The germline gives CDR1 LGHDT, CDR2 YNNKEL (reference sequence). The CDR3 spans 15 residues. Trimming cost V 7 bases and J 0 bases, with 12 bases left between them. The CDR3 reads CASTSGQTTNEKLFF. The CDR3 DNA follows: TGTGCCAGCACATCCGGACAGACAACTAATGAAAAACTGTTTTTT. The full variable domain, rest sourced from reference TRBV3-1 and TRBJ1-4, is DTAVSQTPKYLVTQMGNDKSIKCEQNLGHDTMYWYKQDSKKFLKIMFSYNNKELIINETVPNRFSPKSPDKAHLNLHINSLELGDSAVYFCASTSGQTTNEKLFFGSGTQLSVL.

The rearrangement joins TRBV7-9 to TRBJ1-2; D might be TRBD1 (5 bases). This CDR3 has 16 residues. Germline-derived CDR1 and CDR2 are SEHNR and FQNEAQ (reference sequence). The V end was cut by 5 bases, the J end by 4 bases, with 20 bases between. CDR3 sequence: CASSTTLPQGGYGYTF. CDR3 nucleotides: TGTGCCAGCAGCACGACCCTTCCGCAGGGAGGCTATGGCTACACCTTC.

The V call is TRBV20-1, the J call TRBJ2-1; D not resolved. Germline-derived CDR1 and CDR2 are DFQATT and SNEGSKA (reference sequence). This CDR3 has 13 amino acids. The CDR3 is CTTLPFDNNEQFF. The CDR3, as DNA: TGCACTACCCTGCCTTTCGATAACAATGAGCAGTTCTTC.

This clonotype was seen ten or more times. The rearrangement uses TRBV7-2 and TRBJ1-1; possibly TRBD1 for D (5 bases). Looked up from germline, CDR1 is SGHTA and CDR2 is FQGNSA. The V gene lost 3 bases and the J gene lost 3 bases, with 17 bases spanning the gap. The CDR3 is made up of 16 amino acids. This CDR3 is CASSFGAQSIDTEAFF. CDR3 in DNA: TGTGCCAGCAGCTTTGGGGCCCAAAGTATCGACACTGAAGCTTTCTTT.

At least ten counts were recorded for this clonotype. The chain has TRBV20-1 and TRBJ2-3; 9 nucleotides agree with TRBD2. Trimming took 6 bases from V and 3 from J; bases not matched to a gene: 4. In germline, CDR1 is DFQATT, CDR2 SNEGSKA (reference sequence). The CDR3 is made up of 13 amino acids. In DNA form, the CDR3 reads TGCAGTGCCCCGGGACTAGCAACAGATACGCAGTATTTT. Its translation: CSAPGLATDTQYF.

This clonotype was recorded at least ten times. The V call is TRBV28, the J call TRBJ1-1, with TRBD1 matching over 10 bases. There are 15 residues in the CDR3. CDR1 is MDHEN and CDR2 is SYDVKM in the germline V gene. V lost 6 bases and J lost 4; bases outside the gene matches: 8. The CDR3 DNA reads TGTGCCAGCAGGGGAGACAGGGGGCTGGGCACTGAAGCTTTCTTT. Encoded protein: CASRGDRGLGTEAFF.

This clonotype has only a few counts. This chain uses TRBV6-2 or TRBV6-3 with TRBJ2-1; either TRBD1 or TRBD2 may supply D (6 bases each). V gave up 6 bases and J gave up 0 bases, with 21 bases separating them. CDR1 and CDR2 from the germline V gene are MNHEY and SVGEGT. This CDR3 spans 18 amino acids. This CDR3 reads CASRGPVKGGSSYNEQFF. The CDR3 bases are TGTGCCAGCAGAGGACCAGTTAAAGGGGGGAGCTCCTACAATGAGCAGTTCTTC.

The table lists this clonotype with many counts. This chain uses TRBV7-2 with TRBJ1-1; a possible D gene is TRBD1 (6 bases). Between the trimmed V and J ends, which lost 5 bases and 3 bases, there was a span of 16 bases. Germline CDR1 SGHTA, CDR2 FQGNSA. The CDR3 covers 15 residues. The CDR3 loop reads CASSPDRGVYTEAFF. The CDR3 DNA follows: TGTGCCAGCAGCCCCGATAGGGGGGTCTACACTGAAGCTTTCTTT.

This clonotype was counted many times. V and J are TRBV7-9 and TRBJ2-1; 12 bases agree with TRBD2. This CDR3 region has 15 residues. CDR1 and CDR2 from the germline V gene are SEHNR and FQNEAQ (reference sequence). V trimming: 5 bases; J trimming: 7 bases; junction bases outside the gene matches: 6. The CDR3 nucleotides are TGTGCCAGCAGCATCGGACTAGCGGGGCAAAATGAGCAGTTCTTC. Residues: CASSIGLAGQNEQFF.

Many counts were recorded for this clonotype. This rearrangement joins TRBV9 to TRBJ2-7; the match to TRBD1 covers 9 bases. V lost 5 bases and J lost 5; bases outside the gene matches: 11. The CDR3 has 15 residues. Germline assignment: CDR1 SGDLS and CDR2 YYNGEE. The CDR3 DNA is TGTGCCAGCAGTGCCTCCGGGACAGGGATCGACGAGCAGTACTTC. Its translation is CASSASGTGIDEQYF.